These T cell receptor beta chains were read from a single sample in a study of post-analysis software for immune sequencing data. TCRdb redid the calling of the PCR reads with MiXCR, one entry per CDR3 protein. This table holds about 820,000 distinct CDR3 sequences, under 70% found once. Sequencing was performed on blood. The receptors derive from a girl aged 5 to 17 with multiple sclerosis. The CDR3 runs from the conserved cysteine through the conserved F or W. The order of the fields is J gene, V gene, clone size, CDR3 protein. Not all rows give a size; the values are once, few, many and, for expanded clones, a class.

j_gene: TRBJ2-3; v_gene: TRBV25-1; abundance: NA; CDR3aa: CASSPQASGRADTQYF
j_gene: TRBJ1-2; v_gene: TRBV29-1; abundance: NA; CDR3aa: CSVVGGLYGYTF
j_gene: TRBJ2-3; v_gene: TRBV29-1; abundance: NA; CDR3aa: CSVRGTGSTDTQYF
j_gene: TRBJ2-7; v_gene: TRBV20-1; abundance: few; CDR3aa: CSARPNRLAGAWQYF
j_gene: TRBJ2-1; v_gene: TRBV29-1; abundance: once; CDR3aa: CSVGPGTSGRVYEQFF
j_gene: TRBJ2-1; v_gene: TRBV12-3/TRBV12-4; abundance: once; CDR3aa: CASSSGTSGSLDEQFF
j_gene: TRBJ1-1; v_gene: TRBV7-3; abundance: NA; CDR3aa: CASSWGARTEAFF
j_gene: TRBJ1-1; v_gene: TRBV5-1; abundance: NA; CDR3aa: CASSAGRAGAFF
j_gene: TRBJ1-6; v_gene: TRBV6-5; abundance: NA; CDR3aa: CASSYGTGGSPLHF
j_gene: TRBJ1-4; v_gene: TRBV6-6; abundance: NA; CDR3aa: CASSTGGTGKDNEKLFF
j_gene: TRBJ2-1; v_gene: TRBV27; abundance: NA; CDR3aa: CASSLSTGGVLGQFF
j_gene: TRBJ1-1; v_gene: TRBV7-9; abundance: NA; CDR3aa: CASSLADRTGDEAFF
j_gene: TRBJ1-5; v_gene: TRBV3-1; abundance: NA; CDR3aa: CASSQDRDRPQHF
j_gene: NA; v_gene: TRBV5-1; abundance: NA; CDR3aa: CASSRGGQAYSEQFF
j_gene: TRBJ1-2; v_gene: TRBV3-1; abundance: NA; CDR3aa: CASSQDGTAHYGYTF
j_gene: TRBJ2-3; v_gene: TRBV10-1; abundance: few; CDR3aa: CASSAIPGAGAQYF
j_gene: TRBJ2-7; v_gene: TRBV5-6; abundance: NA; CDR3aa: CASSSGLALDEQYF
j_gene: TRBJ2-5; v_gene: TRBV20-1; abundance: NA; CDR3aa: CSARGSPETQYF
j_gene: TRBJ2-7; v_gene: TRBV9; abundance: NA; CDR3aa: CASSVSATGSEYEQYF
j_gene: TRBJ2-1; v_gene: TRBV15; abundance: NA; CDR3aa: CATRSTSSEQFF
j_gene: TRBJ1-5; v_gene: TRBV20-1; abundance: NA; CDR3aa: CSARPDGDNRPQHF
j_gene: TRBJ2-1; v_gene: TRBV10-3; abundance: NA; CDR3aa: CAIRTTGADEQFF
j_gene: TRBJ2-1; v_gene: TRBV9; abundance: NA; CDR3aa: CASSPGELSYNEQFF
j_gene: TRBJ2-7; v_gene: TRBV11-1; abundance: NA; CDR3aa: CASKHRDASSYEQYF
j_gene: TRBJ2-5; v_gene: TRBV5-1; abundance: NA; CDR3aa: CASSSQTGETETQYF
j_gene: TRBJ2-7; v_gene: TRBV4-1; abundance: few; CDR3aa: CASSQDREEQYF
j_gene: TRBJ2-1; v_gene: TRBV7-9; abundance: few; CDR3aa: CASSLEGLAGGPAQFF
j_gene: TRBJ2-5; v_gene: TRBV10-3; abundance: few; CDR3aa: CAIRGTSGRSEYF
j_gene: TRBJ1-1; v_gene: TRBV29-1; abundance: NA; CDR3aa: CSVEATTGTEAFF
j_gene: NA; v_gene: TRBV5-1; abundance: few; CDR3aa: CASSLRGGDIQYF
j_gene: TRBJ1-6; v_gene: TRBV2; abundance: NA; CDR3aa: CASKTLSPLHF
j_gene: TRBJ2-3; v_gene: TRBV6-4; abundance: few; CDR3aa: CASSANLAGSTDTQYF
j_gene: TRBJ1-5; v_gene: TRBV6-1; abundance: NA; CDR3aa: CASSEVGQANQPQHF
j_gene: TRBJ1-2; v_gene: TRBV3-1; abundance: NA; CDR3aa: CASNHGTGKNYGYTF
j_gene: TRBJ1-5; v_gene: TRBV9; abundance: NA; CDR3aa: CASSVEGGNQPQHF
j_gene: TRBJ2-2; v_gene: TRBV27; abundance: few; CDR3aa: CASRAIRQTGELFF
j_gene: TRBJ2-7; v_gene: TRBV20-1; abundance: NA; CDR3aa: CSGTGGLAGGQLSYEQYF
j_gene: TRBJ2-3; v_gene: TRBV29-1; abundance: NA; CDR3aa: CSVGGGQGPDTQYF
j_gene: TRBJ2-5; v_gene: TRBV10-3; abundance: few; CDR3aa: CAISESGAQYF
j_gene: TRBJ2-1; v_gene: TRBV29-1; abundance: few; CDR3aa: CSVHRLLTYNEQFF
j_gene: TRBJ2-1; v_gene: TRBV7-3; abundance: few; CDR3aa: CASSLGRAAGAGTYNEQFF
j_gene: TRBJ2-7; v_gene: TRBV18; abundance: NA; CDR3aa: CASSPQGAGNEQYF
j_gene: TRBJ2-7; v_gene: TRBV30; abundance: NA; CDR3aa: CAWSRTLLPSYEQYF
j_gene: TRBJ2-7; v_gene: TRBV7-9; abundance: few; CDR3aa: CASSLARGGQGSYEQYF
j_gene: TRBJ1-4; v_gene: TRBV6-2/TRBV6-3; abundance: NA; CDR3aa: CASSSGTGEKLFF
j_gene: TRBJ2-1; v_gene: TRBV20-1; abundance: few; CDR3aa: CSAKLPPFNEQFF
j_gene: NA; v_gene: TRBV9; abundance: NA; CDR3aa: CASSVLDGDTYEQYF
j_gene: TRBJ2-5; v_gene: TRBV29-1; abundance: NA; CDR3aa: CSVDLPQETQYF
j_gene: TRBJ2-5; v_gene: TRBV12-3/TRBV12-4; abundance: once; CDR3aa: CASSLREREETQYF
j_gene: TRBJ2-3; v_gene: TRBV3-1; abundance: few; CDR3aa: CASSRRGQLLTDTQYF
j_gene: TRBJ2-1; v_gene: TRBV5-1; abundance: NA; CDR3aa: CASSLVQVPYNEQFF
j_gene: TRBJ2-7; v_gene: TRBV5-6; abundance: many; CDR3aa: CASSSGQPYEQYF
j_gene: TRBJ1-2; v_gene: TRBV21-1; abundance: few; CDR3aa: CASSKYGRSRNGYTF
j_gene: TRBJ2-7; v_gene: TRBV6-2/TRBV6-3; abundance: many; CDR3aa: CASSRTGPSYEQYF